One and the same sample provided the 14 T cell receptor beta chains below, sequenced in a study of PD-1 blockade in classical Hodgkin lymphoma. Method: immunoSEQ multiplex PCR; TCRdb's copy keeps in-frame clones and lacks some. The sample consists of 100,000 to 120,000 clones, 80% to 90% of them appearing once. Every patient was affected by relapse after autologous stem cell transplantation, while exposure to brentuximab vedotin was not uniform. The sequences come from peripheral blood mononuclear cells (PBMCs), collected before the second cycle of nivolumab. The receptors were sampled from a human donor with classical Hodgkin lymphoma.

The CDR3 bases are TGTGCCAGCTCAACTCCGGGACAGGGTGACACTGAAGCTTTCTTT. This gives the protein CASSTPGQGDTEAFF. The chain carries TRBV25-1 and TRBJ1-1; 9 positions agree with TRBD1. Trimming took 8 bases from V and 3 from J; bases not matched to a gene: 10. Germline V gives CDR1 MGHDK, CDR2 SYGVNS. This CDR3 has 15 amino acids.

The gene calls are TRBV7-6 and TRBJ2-7; no definite D call. This CDR3 spans 14 amino acids. Trimming stripped 6 bases from V and 1 base from J, with 13 bases between. Germline assignment: CDR1 SGHVS and CDR2 FNYEAQ. CDR3 loop: CASSHLGMSYEQYF. CDR3 DNA: TGTGCCAGCAGTCATCTAGGGATGTCCTACGAGCAGTACTTC. Full variable domain (rest looked up from reference TRBV7-6 and TRBJ2-7): GAGVSQSPRYKVTKRGQDVALRCDPISGHVSLYWYRQALGQGPEFLTYFNYEAQQDKSGLPNDRFSAERPEGSISTLTIQRTEQRDSAMYRCASSHLGMSYEQYFGPGTRLTVT.

This clone appeared a single time. The chain is built from TRBV11-2 and TRBJ2-3; TRBD1 is a possible D gene (6 bases). CDR1 and CDR2 from the germline V gene are SGHAT and FQNNGV. Trimming shortened V by 1 base and J by 3 bases, and 8 bases separated the two germline ends. The CDR3 has 14 amino acids. CDR3 residues: CASSLARGTDTQYF. As DNA, the CDR3 is TGTGCCAGCAGCTTAGCCAGGGGTACAGATACGCAGTATTTT.

The chain links TRBV5-1 to TRBJ2-2, with 8 bases matching TRBD1. V lost 5 bases, J lost 0 bases, and 9 bases stayed unmatched. Germline assignment: CDR1 SGHRS and CDR2 YFSETQ. The CDR3 is 17 amino acids. CDR3 protein: CASRRTGSITNTGELFF. In DNA, the CDR3 is TGCGCCAGCAGAAGGACAGGGTCAATAACGAACACCGGGGAGCTGTTTTTT.

The genes are TRBV7-9 and TRBJ2-1; D is perhaps TRBD1 (5 bases). CDR1 and CDR2 (germline): SEHNR, FQNEAQ (reference sequence). V lost 6 bases to trimming and J lost 2 bases, with 11 bases between them. This CDR3 comprises 14 residues. The DNA of the CDR3 is TGTGCCAGCAGTGGGGCGGCAGCCTACAATGAGCAGTTCTTC. Translated, it gives CASSGAAAYNEQFF.

The V call is TRBV6-5, the J call TRBJ1-3; D possibly corresponds to TRBD1 (5 bases). The V end was cut by 2 bases, the J end by 2 bases, with 13 bases between. The CDR3 consists of 16 residues. Germline CDR1 MNHEY, CDR2 SVGAGI. CDR3 nucleotide sequence: TGTGCCAGCAGTTACGGAGCGAAGACAGCTGGAAACACCATATATTTT. Translating gives CASSYGAKTAGNTIYF.

This clone was detected only a few times. This rearrangement joins TRBV19 to TRBJ2-7; D is possibly TRBD1 (6 bases). This CDR3 contains 14 residues. The V end was cut by 6 bases, the J end by 6 bases, with 18 bases between. Germline V lookup: CDR1 LNHDA, CDR2 SQIVND (reference sequence). CDR3 loop: CASSSPTGSGEQYF. CDR3 coding DNA: TGTGCCAGTAGCTCGCCGACAGGATCGGGCGAGCAGTACTTC.

The chain joins TRBV27 to TRBJ2-2; D is possibly TRBD2 (5 bases). The CDR3 runs 14 residues. CDR1 and CDR2 (germline): MNHEY, SMNVEV (reference sequence). V dropped 4 bases and J dropped 1 base, with 7 bases sitting between them. CDR3: CASSSGVNTGELFF. The CDR3 DNA reads TGTGCCAGCAGTTCCGGGGTGAACACCGGGGAGCTGTTTTTT.

The chain employs TRBV25-1 and TRBJ2-3, with a tentative D call TRBD1 (6 bases). The CDR3 has 15 residues. The V gene's germline CDR1 is MGHDK and CDR2 SYGVNS. V lost 2 bases, J lost 6 bases, and 15 bases lay in between. The CDR3 nucleotides read TGTGCCAGCAGTGAACACGGGACAATAGCGGATACGCAGTATTTT. Translation: CASSEHGTIADTQYF.

The chain is built from TRBV15 and TRBJ2-1; possible D gene TRBD1, 5 bases. Trimming took off 5 bases at V and 4 bases at J, with 15 bases between the two ends. The CDR3 consists of 15 residues. In germline, CDR1 is LNHNV, CDR2 YYDKDF (reference sequence). The CDR3 region is CATSPLGALYNEQFF. The CDR3 nucleotides read TGTGCCACCAGCCCCCTTGGGGCCCTGTACAATGAGCAGTTCTTC.

The chain joins TRBV30 to TRBJ2-3, with a tentative D call TRBD1 (5 bases). The CDR3 spans 12 residues. Germline CDR1 reads GTSNPN; CDR2 reads SVGIG (reference sequence). V lost 0 bases and J 7 bases, leaving 8 bases between the germline ends. The CDR3 region is CAWSVQANTQYF. The CDR3 DNA is TGTGCCTGGAGTGTACAGGCTAATACGCAGTATTTT.

The genes are TRBV19 and TRBJ2-4; D possibly corresponds to TRBD1 (6 bases). This CDR3 is built from 16 residues. From germline, CDR1 is LNHDA and CDR2 SQIVND (reference sequence). V lost 11 bases to trimming and J lost 0 bases, with 20 bases between them. In nucleotides, the CDR3 is TGTGCCTTAGAGGGCAGGGGAAGTCTAGCCAAAAACATTCAGTACTTC. Translating gives CALEGRGSLAKNIQYF. Complete variable domain (other parts from reference TRBV19 and TRBJ2-4): DGGITQSPKYLFRKEGQNVTLSCEQNLNHDAMYWYRQDPGQGLRLIYYSQIVNDFQKGDIAEGYSVSREKKESFPLTVTSAQKNPTAFYLCALEGRGSLAKNIQYFGAGTRLSVL.

This rearrangement joins TRBV5-1 to TRBJ2-7; D gene uncertain. Trimming pared 0 bases from V and 5 bases from J, leaving 9 bases between. The CDR3 is made up of 13 amino acids. Germline V gene data show CDR1 as SGHRS and CDR2 as YFSETQ. As DNA, the CDR3 is TGCGCCAGCAGCTTGGGGGGTCCCGACGAGCAGTACTTC. This translates into CASSLGGPDEQYF. The variable domain in full, completed from reference TRBV5-1 and TRBJ2-7, reads KAGVTQTPRYLIKTRGQQVTLSCSPISGHRSVSWYQQTPGQGLQFLFEYFSETQRNKGNFPGRFSGRQFSNSRSEMNVSTLELGDSALYLCASSLGGPDEQYFGPGTRLTVT.

This clone was seen a single time. The chain combines TRBV27 with TRBJ2-7, with a tentative D call TRBD2 (6 bases). Germline V gene sequence: CDR1 MNHEY, CDR2 SMNVEV (reference sequence). Trimming removed 5 bases from V and 2 bases from J, with 19 bases in between. This CDR3 has 16 amino acids. CDR3 sequence (DNA): TGTGCCAGCAGTCCGGCCCGGACGGAGGGCCCCTACGAGCAGTACTTC. Translation gives CASSPARTEGPYEQYF.